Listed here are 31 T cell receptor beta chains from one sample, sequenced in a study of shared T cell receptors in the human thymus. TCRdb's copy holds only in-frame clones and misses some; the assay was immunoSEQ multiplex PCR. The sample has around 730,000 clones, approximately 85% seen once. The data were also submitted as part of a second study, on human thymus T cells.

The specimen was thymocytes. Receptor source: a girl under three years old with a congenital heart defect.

The CDR3 DNA follows: TGTGCCGGACGGACAGGGAAAATTAATTCACCCCTCCACTTT. It yields the protein CAGRTGKINSPLHF. The chain has TRBV6-1 and TRBJ1-6, with 8 nucleotides matching TRBD1. V was pared by 11 bases and J by 6 bases, with 9 bases of the junction left unmatched. This CDR3 comprises 14 residues. Germline CDR1 and CDR2: MNHNS and SASEGT.

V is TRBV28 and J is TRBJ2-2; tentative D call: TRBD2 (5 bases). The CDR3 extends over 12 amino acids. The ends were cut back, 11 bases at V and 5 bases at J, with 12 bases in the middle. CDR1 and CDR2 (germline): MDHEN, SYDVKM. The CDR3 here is CAGSSWTGELFF. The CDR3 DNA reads TGTGCCGGGAGCTCGTGGACCGGGGAGCTGTTTTTT.

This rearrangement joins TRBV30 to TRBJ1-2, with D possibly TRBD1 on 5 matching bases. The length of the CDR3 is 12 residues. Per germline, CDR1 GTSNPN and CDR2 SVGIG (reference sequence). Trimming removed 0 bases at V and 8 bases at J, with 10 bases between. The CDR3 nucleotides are TGTGCCTGGAGTGTACCAGGGCCCGGCTACACCTTC. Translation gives CAWSVPGPGYTF.

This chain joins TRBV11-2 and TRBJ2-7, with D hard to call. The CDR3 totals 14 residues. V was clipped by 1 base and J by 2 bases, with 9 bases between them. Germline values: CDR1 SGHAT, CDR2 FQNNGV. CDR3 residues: CASSLVETPYEQYF. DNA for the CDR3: TGTGCCAGCAGCTTAGTGGAGACCCCCTACGAGCAGTACTTC.

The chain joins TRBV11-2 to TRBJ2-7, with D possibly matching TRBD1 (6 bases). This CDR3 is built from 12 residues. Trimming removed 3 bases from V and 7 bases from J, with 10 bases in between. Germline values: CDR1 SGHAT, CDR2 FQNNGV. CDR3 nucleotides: TGTGCCAGCAGCTTTGGACAGCTAGAGCAGTACTTC. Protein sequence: CASSFGQLEQYF. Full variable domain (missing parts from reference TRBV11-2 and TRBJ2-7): EAGVAQSPRYKIIEKRQSVAFWCNPISGHATLYWYQQILGQGPKLLIQFQNNGVVDDSQLPKDRFSAERLKGVDSTLKIQPAKLEDSAVYLCASSFGQLEQYFGPGTRLTVT.

CDR3 in amino acids: CASSSGLREQFF. In nucleotides, the CDR3 is TGTGCCAGCAGTTCGGGACTCAGGGAGCAGTTCTTC. The chain has TRBV27 and TRBJ2-1, with TRBD2 as a possible D gene (6 bases). The germline V and J ends were trimmed by 4 bases and 10 bases, with 11 bases remaining between them. CDR1 MNHEY and CDR2 SMNVEV come from the germline V gene (reference sequence). The CDR3 is 12 amino acids.

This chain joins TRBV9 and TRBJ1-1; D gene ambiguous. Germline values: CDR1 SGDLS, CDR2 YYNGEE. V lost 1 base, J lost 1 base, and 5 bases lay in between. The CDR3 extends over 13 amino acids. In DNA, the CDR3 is TGTGCCAGCAGCGTATCCAGGAACACTGAAGCTTTCTTT. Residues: CASSVSRNTEAFF.

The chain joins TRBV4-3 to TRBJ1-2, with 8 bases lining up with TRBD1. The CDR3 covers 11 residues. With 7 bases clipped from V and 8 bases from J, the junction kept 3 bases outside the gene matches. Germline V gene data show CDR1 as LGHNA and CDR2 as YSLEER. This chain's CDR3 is CASTGGGGYTF. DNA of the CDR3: TGCGCCAGCACAGGGGGCGGCGGCTACACCTTC.

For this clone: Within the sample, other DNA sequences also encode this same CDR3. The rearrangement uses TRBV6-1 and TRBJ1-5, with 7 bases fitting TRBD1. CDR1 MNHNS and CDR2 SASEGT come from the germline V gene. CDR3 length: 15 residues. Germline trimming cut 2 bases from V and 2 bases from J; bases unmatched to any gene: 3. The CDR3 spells CASSELGQGNQPQHF. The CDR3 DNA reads TGTGCCAGCAGTGAACTTGGACAGGGCAATCAGCCCCAGCATTTT.

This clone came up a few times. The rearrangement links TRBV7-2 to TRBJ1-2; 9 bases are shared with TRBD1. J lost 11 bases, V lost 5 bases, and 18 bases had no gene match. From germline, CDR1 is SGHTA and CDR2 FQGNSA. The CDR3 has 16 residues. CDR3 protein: CASSPKPPGTGRFYTF. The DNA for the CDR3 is TGTGCCAGCAGCCCCAAACCCCCCGGGACAGGGCGGTTTTACACCTTC.

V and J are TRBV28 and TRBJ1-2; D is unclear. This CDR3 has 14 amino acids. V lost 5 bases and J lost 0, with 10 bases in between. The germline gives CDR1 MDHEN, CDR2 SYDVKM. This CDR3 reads CASSPGEPNYGYTF. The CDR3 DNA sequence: TGTGCCAGCAGTCCCGGAGAACCTAACTATGGCTACACCTTC.

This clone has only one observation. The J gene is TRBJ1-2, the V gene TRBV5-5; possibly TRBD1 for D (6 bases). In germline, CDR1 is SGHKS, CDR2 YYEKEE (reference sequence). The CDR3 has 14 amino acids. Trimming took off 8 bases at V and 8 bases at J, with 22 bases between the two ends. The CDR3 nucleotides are TGTGCCAGTTCGGTCCAGACAGGCGTCAACGGCTACACCTTC. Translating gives CASSVQTGVNGYTF. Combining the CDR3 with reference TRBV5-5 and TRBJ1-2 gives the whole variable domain DAGVTQSPTHLIKTRGQQVTLRCSPISGHKSVSWYQQVLGQGPQFIFQYYEKEERGRGNFPDRFSARQFPNYSSELNVNALLLGDSALYLCASSVQTGVNGYTFGSGTRLTVV.

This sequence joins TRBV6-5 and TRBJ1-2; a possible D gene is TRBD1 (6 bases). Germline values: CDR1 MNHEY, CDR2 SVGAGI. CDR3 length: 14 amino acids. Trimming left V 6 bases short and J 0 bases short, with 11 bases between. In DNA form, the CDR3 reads TGTGCCAGCAGAACAGGGTGGACTAACTATGGCTACACCTTC. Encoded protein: CASRTGWTNYGYTF.

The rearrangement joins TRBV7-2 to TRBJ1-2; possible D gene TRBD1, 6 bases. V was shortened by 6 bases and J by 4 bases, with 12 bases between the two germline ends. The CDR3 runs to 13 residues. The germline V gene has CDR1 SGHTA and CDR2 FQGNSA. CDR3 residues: CASRQQGGYGYTF. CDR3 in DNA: TGTGCCAGCAGACAACAGGGCGGCTATGGCTACACCTTC. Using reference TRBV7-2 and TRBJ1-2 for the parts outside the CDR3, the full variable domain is GAGVSQSPSNKVTEKGKDVELRCDPISGHTALYWYRQSLGQGLEFLIYFQGNSAPDKSGLPSDRFSAERTGGSVSTLTIQRTQQEDSAVYLCASRQQGGYGYTFGSGTRLTVV.

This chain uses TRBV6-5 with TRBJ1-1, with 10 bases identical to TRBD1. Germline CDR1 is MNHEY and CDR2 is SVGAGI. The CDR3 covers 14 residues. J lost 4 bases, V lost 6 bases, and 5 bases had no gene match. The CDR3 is CASRDRGWLTEAFF. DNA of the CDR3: TGTGCCAGCAGGGACAGGGGGTGGCTCACTGAAGCTTTCTTT.

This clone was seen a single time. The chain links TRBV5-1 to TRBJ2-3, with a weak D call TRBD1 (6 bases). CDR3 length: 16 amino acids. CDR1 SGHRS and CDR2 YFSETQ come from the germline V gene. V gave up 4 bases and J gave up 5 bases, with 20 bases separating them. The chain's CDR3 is CASSEGTPVGRDTQYF. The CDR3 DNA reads TGCGCCAGCAGCGAAGGGACACCAGTAGGTCGAGATACGCAGTATTTT.

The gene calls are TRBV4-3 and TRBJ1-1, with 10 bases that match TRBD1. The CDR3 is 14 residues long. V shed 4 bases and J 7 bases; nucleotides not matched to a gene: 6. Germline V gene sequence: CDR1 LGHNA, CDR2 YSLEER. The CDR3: CASSPPDRGGEAFF. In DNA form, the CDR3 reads TGCGCCAGCAGCCCCCCGGACAGGGGGGGTGAAGCTTTCTTT.

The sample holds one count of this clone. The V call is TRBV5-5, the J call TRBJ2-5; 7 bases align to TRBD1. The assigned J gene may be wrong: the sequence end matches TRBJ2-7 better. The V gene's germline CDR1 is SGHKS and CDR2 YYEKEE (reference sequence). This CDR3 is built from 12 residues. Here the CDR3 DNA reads TGTGCCAGCAGCGAAAGGGGGCACGAGCAGTACTTC. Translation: CASSERGHEQYF.

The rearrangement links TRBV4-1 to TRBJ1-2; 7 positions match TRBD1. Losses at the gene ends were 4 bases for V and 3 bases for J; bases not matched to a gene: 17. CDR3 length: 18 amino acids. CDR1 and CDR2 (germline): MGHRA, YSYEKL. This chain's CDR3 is CASSPDRQGRWYDYGYTF. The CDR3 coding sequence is TGCGCCAGCAGCCCAGACCGACAGGGACGTTGGTATGACTATGGCTACACCTTC.

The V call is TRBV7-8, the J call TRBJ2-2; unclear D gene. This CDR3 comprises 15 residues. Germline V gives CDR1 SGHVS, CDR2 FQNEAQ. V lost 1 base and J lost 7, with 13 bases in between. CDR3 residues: CASSLGPGRGGELFF. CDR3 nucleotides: TGTGCCAGCAGCTTAGGCCCGGGTCGAGGCGGGGAGCTGTTTTTT. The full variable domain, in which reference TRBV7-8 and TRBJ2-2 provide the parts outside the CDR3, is GAGVSQSPRYKVAKRGQDVALRCDPISGHVSLFWYQQALGQGPEFLTYFQNEAQLDKSGLPSDRFFAERPEGSVSTLKIQRTQQEDSAVYLCASSLGPGRGGELFFGEGSRLTVL.

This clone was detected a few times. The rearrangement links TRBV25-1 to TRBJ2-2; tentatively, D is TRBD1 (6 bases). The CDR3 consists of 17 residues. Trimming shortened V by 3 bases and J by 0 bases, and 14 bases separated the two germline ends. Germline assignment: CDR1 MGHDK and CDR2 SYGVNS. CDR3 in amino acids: CASSDRPGQSNTGELFF. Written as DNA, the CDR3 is TGTGCCAGCAGTGATCGTCCGGGACAATCGAACACCGGGGAGCTGTTTTTT.

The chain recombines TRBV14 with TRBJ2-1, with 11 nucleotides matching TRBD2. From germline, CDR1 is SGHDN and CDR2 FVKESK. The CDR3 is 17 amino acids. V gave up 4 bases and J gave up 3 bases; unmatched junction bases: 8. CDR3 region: CASSPVTSGGFYNEQFF. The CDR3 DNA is TGTGCCAGCAGCCCGGTTACTAGCGGGGGTTTCTACAATGAGCAGTTCTTC.

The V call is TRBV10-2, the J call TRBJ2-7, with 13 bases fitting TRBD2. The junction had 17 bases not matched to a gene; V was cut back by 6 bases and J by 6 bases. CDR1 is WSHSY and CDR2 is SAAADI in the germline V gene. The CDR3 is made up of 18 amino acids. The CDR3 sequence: CASSLPGVLAGGESEQYF. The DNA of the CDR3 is TGCGCCAGCAGCCTCCCGGGCGTACTAGCGGGGGGGGAGAGCGAGCAGTACTTC.

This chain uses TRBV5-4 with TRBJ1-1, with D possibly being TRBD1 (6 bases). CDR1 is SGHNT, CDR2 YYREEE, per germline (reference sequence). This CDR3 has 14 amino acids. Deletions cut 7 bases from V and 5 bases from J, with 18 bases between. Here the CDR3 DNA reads TGTGCCAGCCTGAATCGCCGAAGGGGGACTGAAGCTTTCTTT. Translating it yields CASLNRRRGTEAFF. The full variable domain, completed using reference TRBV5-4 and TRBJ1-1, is ETGVTQSPTHLIKTRGQQVTLRCSSQSGHNTVSWYQQALGQGPQFIFQYYREEENGRGNFPPRFSGLQFPNYSSELNVNALELDDSALYLCASLNRRRGTEAFFGQGTRLTVV.

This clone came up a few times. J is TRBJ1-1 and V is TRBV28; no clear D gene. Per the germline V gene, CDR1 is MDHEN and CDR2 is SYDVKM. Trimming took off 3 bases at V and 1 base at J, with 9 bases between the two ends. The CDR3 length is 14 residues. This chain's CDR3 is CASSFIQQNTEAFF. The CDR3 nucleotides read TGTGCCAGCAGTTTTATACAGCAGAACACTGAAGCTTTCTTT.

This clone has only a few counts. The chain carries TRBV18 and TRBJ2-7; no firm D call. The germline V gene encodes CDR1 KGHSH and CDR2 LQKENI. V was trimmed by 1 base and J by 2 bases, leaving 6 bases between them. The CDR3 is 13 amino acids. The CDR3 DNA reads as TGTGCCAGCTCACCACGGGCCGCCTACGAGCAGTACTTC. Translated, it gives CASSPRAAYEQYF.

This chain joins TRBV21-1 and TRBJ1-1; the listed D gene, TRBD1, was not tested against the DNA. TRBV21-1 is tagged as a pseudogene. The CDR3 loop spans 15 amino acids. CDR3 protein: CASRPYQTGNTEAFF. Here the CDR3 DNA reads TGTGCCAGCAGACCTTACCAGACAGGGAACACTGAAGCTTTCTTT.

In DNA form, the CDR3 reads TGTGCCAGCAGCTTAGTTCAGCGGAGAACAAACTCTGGGGCCAACGTCCTGACTTTC. Protein: CASSLVQRRTNSGANVLTF. This chain joins TRBV7-8 and TRBJ2-6; maybe TRBD2 (5 bases). From germline, CDR1 is SGHVS and CDR2 FQNEAQ. Deletions cut 1 base from V and 0 bases from J, with 16 bases between. This CDR3 comprises 19 residues.

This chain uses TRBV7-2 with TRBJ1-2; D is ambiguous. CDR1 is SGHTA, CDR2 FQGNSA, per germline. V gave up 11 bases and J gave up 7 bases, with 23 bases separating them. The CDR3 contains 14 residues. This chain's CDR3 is CADFGGPHPSGYTF. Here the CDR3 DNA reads TGTGCCGACTTCGGCGGGCCTCATCCAAGTGGCTACACCTTC.

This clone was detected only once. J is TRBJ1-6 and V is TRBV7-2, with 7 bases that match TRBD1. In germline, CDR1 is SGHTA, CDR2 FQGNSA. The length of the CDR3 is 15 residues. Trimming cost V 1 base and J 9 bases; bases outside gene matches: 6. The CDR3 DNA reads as TGTGCCAGCAGCTTAGGACAGGGAGATGGTTCACCCCTCCACTTT. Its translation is CASSLGQGDGSPLHF.

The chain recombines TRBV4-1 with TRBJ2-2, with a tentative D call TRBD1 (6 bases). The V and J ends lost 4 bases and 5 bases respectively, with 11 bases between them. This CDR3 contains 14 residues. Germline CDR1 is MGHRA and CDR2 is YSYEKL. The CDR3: CASSLNRETGELFF. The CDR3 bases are TGCGCCAGCAGCCTCAACAGGGAGACCGGGGAGCTGTTTTTT.